This TCR beta chain is drawn from a study of T cells in Graves' hyperthyroidism and ophthalmopathy. General study points: Blood samples included most of the expanded thyroid clonotypes exceeding 0.001.

In this sample, this clonotype turned up many times. Its matching antigen is unknown. CDR1 and CDR2 from the germline V gene are SGHAT and FQNNGV. The V and J ends lost 8 bases and 3 bases respectively, with 19 bases between them. The CDR3 contains 16 residues. Using RNA transcripts as the source, TCR beta CDR3 regions were amplified. HTBI primers drove first-round RT-PCR of the TCR CDR3. TCRdb reanalysed the multiplex PCR reads using MiXCR and keeps one entry per CDR3 protein. The sample has around 520,000 distinct CDR3 sequences; approximately 15% are singletons. Stable disease denoted Graves' hyperthyroidism without ophthalmopathy progression within 18 months. Patients were excluded for uncontrolled infection, other autoimmune disease, pregnancy or lactation. Around 10 ml of fresh peripheral blood supplied the PBMCs.

The sample comprised blood. V usage is TRBV11-2 and J usage is TRBJ2-2; D may be TRBD2 (7 bases). The source of this sequence is a young woman with Graves' hyperthyroidism. CDR3 nucleotide sequence: TGTGCCAGCCGAGATTGGCGGGGGCTGGACACCGGGGAGCTGTTTTTT. This codes for CASRDWRGLDTGELFF.